This TCR beta chain emerged from a study of blood T cell repertoires in COVID-19. The CDR3 extends over 15 amino acids. V lost 5 bases, J lost 7 bases, and 22 bases lay in between. Germline V gene lookup returns CDR1 SGHRS and CDR2 YFSETQ. Here immunoSEQ multiplex PCR was the method, and the copy in TCRdb shows in-frame clones only, minus some. The table has 150,000 or so clones, about four fifths seen once. The chain employs TRBV5-1 and TRBJ2-7; maybe TRBD1 (5 bases). Sequencing was performed on peripheral blood. This TCR came from a human donor with acute or convalescent COVID-19. The donor label of this sample is uncertain. CDR3 bases: TGCGCCAGCAGTCTTCAGACTGTACCTTCAGGGGAGCAGTACTTC. Protein sequence: CASSLQTVPSGEQYF.